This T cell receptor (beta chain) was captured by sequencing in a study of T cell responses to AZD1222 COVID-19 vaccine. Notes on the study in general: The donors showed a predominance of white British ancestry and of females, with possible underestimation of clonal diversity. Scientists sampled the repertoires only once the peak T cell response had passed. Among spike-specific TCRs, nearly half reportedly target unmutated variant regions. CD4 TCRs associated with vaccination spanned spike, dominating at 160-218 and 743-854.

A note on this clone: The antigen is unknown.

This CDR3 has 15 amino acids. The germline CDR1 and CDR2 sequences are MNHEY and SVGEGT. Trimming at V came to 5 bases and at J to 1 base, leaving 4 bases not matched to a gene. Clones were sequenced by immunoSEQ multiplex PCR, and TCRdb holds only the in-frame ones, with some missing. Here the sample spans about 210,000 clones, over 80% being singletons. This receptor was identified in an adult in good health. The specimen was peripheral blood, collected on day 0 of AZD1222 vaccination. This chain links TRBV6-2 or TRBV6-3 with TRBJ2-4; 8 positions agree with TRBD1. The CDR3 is CASSEYRGAKNIQYF. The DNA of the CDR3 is TGTGCCAGCAGTGAGTACAGGGGGGCCAAAAACATTCAGTACTTC.